A single T cell receptor (beta chain) is shown here with its context. Its antigen remains unidentified. The data stem from a study of T cell repertoires in cytomegalovirus infection. Study in general: Carrying CMV and the relevant HLA type showed in public TCR beta signatures. Study conclusions and caveats: HLA-C-restricted CMV clonotypes gave the most frequent clonotype in two of eight donors.

TCRdb reprocessed the reads with MiXCR, giving one entry per CDR3 protein. The sample yields 510,000 or so distinct CDR3 sequences, about 25% seen once. CDR3 length: 17 amino acids. Germline V gene data show CDR1 as SEHNR and CDR2 as FQNEAQ (reference sequence). Trimming took 5 bases from V and 3 from J, leaving 22 bases between them. This clonotype originated in a human donor in good health (CMV status not recorded). Some clones in this sample may be carry-over from other donors' samples. The chain recombines TRBV7-9 with TRBJ1-1; perhaps TRBD1 as D (5 bases). The sequencing sample was made of PBMCs. CDR3 protein: CASSPPQGVQRDTEAFF. CDR3 sequence (DNA): TGTGCCAGCAGCCCCCCCCAAGGGGTTCAAAGGGACACTGAAGCTTTCTTT.